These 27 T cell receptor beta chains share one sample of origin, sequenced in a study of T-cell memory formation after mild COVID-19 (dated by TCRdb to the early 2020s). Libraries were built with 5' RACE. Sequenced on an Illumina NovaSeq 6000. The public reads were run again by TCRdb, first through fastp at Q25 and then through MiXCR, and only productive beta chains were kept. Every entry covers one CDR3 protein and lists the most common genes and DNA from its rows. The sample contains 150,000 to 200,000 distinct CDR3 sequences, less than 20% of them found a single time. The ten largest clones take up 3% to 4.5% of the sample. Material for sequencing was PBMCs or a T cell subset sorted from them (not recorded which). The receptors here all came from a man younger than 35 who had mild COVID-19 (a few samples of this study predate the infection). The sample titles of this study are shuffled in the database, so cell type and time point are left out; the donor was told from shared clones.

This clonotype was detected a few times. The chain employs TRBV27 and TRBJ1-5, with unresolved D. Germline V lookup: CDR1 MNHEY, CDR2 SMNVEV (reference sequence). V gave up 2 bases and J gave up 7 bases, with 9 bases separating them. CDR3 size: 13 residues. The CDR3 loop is CASSLEGYQPQHF. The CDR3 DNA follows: TGTGCCAGCAGTTTAGAGGGTTACCAGCCCCAGCATTTT.

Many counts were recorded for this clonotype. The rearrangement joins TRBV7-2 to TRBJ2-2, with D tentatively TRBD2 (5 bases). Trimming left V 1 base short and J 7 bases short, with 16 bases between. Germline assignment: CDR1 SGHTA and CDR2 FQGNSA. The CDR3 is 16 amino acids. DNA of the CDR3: TGTGCCAGCAGCTTAGAGAGGGTAGAAAACGGCGGGGAGCTGTTTTTT. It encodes CASSLERVENGGELFF.

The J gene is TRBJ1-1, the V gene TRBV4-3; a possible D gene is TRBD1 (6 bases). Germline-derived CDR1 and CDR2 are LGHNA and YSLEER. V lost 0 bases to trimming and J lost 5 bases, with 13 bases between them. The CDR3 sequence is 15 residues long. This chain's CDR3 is CASSQEGGLGTEAFF. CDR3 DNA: TGCGCCAGCAGCCAAGAGGGGGGCCTAGGGACTGAAGCTTTCTTT.

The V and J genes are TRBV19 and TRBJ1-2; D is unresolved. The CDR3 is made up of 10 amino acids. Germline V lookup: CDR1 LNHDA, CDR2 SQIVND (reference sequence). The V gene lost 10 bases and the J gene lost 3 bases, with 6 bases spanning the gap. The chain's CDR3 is CATQDYGYTF. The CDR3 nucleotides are TGTGCCACCCAGGACTATGGCTACACCTTC.

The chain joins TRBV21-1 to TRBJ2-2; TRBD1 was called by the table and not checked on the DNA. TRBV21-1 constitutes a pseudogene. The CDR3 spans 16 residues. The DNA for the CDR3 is TGTGCCAGCAGCAAAGCGGACAGGGGGTTTACCGGGGAGCTGTTTTTT. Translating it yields CASSKADRGFTGELFF.

For the CDR3, the DNA is TGCGCCAGCAGCCTTAGCGGGGGGACTAGCACAGATACGCAGTATTTT. Protein sequence: CASSLSGGTSTDTQYF. The rearrangement joins TRBV5-1 to TRBJ2-3; TRBD2 aligns across 10 bases. The germline V gene has CDR1 SGHRS and CDR2 YFSETQ. This CDR3 comprises 16 residues. The trim removed 4 bases at V and 0 bases at J, leaving 5 bases unmatched. Complete variable domain (other parts from reference TRBV5-1 and TRBJ2-3): KAGVTQTPRYLIKTRGQQVTLSCSPISGHRSVSWYQQTPGQGLQFLFEYFSETQRNKGNFPGRFSGRQFSNSRSEMNVSTLELGDSALYLCASSLSGGTSTDTQYFGPGTRLTVL.

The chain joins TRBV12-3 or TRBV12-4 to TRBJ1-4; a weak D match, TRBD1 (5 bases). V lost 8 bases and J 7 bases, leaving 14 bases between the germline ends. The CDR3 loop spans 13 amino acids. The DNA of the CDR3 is TGTGCCAGCCTGCGGACACACGGTGAAAAACTGTTTTTT. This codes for CASLRTHGEKLFF.

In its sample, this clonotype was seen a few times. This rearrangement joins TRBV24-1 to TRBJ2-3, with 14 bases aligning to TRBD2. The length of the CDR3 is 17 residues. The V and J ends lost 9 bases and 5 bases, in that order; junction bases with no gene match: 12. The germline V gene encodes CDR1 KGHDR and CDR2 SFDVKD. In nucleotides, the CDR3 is TGTGCCACCTCCGGGACTAGCGGGGGCCCCGGCAGAGATACGCAGTATTTT. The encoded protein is CATSGTSGGPGRDTQYF.

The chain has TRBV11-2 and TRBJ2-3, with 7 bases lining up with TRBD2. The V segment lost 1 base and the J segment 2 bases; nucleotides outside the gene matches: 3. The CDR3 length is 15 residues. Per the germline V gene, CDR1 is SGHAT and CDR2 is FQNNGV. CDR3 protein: CASSLGLAVTDTQYF. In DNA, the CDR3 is TGTGCCAGCAGCTTAGGCCTAGCGGTCACAGATACGCAGTATTTT.

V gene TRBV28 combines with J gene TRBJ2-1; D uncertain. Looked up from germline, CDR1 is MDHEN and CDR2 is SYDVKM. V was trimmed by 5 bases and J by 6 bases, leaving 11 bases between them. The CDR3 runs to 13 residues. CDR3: CASSGSVANEQFF. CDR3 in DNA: TGTGCCAGCAGTGGGTCCGTGGCCAATGAGCAGTTCTTC.

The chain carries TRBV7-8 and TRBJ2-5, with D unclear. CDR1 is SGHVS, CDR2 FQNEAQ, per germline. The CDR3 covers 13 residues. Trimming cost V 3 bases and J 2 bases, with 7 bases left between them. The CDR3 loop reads CASSLIQQETQYF. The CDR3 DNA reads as TGTGCCAGCAGCTTGATCCAACAAGAGACCCAGTACTTC.

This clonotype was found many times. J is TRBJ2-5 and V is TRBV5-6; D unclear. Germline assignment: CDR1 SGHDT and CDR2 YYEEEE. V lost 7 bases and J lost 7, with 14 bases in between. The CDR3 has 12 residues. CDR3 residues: CASGRTSGTQYF. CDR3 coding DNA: TGTGCCAGCGGAAGAACTTCGGGGACCCAGTACTTC.

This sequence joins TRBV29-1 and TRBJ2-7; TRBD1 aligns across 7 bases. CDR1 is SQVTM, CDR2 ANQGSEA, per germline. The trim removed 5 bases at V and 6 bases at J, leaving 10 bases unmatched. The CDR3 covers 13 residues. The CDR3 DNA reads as TGCAGCGTTATACAGGTAGGGGACAGCGAGCAGTACTTC. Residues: CSVIQVGDSEQYF.

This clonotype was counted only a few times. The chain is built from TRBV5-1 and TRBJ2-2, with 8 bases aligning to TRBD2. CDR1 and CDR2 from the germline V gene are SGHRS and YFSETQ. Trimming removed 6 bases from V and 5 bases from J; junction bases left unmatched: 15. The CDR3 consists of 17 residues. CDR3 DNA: TGCGCCAGCACAACTCAGCCCGGGGGGGCCGGGACCGGGGAGCTGTTTTTT. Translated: CASTTQPGGAGTGELFF.

CDR3 sequence (DNA): TGCGCCAGCAGCCAAACATGGCGGGGGCCACTGAATGAGCAGTTCTTC. Translated, it gives CASSQTWRGPLNEQFF. This rearrangement joins TRBV4-1 to TRBJ2-1; a possible D gene is TRBD2 (7 bases). There are 16 residues in the CDR3. V lost 2 bases and J lost 7, with 18 bases in between. Germline V gene sequence: CDR1 MGHRA, CDR2 YSYEKL.

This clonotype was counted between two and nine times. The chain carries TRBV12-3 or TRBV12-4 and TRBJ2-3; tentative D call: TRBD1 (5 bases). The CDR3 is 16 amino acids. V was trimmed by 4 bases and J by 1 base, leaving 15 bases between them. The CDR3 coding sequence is TGTGCCAGCAGTTCCGACAGTACCGGCGGCACAGATACGCAGTATTTT. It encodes CASSSDSTGGTDTQYF.

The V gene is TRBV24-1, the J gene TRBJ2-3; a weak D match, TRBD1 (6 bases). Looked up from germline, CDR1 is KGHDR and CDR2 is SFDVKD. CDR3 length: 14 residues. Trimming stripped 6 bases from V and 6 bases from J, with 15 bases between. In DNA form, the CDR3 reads TGTGCCACCAGTCAAGGGGCGAGGGGGGATACGCAGTATTTT. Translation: CATSQGARGDTQYF.

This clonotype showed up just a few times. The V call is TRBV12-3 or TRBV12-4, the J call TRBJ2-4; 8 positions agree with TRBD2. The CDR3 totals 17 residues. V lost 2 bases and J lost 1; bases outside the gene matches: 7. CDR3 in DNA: TGTGCCAGCAGTTTATCAGGGCGGGGGGCGGCCAAAAACATTCAGTACTTC. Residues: CASSLSGRGAAKNIQYF.

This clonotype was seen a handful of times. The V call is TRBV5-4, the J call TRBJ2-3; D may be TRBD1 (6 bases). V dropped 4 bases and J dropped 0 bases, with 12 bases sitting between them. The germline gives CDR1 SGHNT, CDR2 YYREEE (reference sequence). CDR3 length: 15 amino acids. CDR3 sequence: CASSRDTTSTDTQYF. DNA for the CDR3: TGTGCCAGCAGCCGGGACACAACTAGCACAGATACGCAGTATTTT.

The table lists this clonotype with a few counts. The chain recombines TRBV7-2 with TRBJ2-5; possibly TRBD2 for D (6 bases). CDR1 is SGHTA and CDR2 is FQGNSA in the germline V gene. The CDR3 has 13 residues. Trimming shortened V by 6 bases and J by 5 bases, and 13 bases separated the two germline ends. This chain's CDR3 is CASRAGNWETQYF. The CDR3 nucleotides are TGTGCCAGCAGGGCGGGAAATTGGGAGACCCAGTACTTC.

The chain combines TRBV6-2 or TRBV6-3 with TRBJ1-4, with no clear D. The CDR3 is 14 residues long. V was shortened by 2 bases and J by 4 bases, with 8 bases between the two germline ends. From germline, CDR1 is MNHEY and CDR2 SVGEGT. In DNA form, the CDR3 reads TGTGCCAGCAGTTACGGCAGGCTTAATGAAAAACTGTTTTTT. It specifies CASSYGRLNEKLFF.

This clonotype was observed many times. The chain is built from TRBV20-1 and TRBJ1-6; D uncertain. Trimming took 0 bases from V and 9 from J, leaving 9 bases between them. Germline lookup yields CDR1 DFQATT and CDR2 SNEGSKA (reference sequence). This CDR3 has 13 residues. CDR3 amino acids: CSAREVAGSPLHF. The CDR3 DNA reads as TGCAGTGCTAGAGAGGTGGCGGGTTCACCCCTCCACTTT.

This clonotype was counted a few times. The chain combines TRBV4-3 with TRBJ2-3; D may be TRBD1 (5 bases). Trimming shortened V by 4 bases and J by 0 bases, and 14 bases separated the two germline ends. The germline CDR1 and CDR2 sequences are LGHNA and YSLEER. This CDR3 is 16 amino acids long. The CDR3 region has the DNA TGCGCCAGCAGCCCAGGGCCCCATACTAGCACAGATACGCAGTATTTT. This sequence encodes CASSPGPHTSTDTQYF.

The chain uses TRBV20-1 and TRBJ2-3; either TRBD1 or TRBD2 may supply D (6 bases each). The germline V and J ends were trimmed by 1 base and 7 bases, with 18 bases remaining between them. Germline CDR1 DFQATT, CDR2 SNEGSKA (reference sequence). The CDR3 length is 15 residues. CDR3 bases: TGCAGTGCTAGAGTTGGGGGGCGCCTGGGGTATACGCAGTATTTT. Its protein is CSARVGGRLGYTQYF.

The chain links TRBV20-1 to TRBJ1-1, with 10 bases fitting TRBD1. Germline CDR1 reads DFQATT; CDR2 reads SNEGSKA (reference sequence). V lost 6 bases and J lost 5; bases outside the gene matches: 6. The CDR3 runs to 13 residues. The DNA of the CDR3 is TGCAGTGCCGCCGGGACAGGGGCGACTGAAGCTTTCTTT. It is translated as CSAAGTGATEAFF.

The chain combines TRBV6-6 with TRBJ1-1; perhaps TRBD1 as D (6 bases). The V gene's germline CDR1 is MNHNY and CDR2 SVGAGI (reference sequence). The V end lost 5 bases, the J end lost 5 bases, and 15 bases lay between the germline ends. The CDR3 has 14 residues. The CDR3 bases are TGTGCCAGCAGTAACAGGGATCTTTTTACTGAAGCTTTCTTT. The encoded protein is CASSNRDLFTEAFF.

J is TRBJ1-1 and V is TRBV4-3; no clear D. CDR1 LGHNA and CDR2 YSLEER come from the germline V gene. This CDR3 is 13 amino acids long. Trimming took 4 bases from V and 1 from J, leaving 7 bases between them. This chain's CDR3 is CASSRNPNTEAFF. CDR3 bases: TGCGCCAGCAGCCGAAACCCGAACACTGAAGCTTTCTTT.